Following are 3 T cell receptor beta chains from one sample sequenced in a study of cytomegalovirus exposure and HLA in healthy donors. The PCR had 60 Vbeta and 13 Jbeta primers. Repertoires were generated with immunoSEQ multiplex PCR, while TCRdb's copy carries only in-frame clones and drops some. The sample has 74,000 or so clones; 55% to 80% are singletons. Sequencing used PBMCs. These receptors came from a woman between 25 and 40 years old in good health and CMV-seronegative.

This clone was counted a few times. V gene TRBV7-6 combines with J gene TRBJ1-2; 7 bases map to TRBD1. Germline CDR1 and CDR2: SGHVS and FNYEAQ. This CDR3 contains 13 residues. After removal of 6 bases from V and 2 bases from J, the junction contained 3 bases not matched to a gene. The CDR3 nucleotides read TGTGCCAGCAGTCCGACAGGGAACTATGGCTACACCTTC. Protein product: CASSPTGNYGYTF.

The V and J genes are TRBV6-5 and TRBJ1-2; D remains ambiguous. V was pared by 2 bases and J by 4 bases, with 8 bases between. This CDR3 has 13 residues. Per the germline V gene, CDR1 is MNHEY and CDR2 is SVGAGI. CDR3 nucleotides: TGTGCCAGCAGTTACATAGGGAGCTATGGCTACACCTTC. Translated, it gives CASSYIGSYGYTF.

In this sample, this clone turned up a few times. The CDR3 DNA reads as TGTGCCAGCAGCCAAGACGGTAGGAACAGGGAAGGCTACACCTTC. Encoded protein: CASSQDGRNREGYTF. J is TRBJ1-2 and V is TRBV14, with D perhaps TRBD1 (6 bases). Per the germline V gene, CDR1 is SGHDN and CDR2 is FVKESK. CDR3 length equals 15 residues. The V and J ends lost 0 bases and 8 bases respectively, with 16 bases between them.